What follows are 12 T cell receptor beta chains derived from one specimen sequenced in a study of molecular identifiers for immune sequencing clone quantification. Each CDR3 protein gets one entry after TCRdb re-called the PCR reads with MiXCR. The sample has about 500,000 distinct CDR3 sequences; approximately 25% are singletons. Sequencing input: naive CD8+ T cells from blood, with Jurkat cell RNA spiked in. As to subset: FACS-sorted CD8+CD4-CCR7+CD45RA+ naive T cells. The receptors were sampled from a human donor in good health. Some libraries in this study had Jurkat cell RNA spiked in.

Concerning this clonotype itself: A read error may be the cause here, since a much bigger clone is one base away. The CDR3 bases are TGCGCCAGCAGCTTGGGTGGACTAGGGGGAGATGCGCAGTATTTT. Translation gives CASSLGGLGGDAQYF. This chain uses TRBV5-1 with TRBJ2-3; possibly TRBD2 for D (7 bases). There are 15 residues in the CDR3. Germline CDR1 SGHRS, CDR2 YFSETQ.

This clonotype was recorded at least ten times. The rearrangement links TRBV7-9 to TRBJ2-5; 10 bases are shared with TRBD1. Germline assignment: CDR1 SEHNR and CDR2 FQNEAQ (reference sequence). This CDR3 has 16 amino acids. V lost 2 bases to trimming and J lost 4 bases; unmatched junction nucleotides: 7. The CDR3: CASSLTRDRGRETQYF. CDR3 in DNA: TGTGCCAGCAGCTTAACAAGGGACAGGGGTAGAGAGACCCAGTACTTC. The whole variable domain, remainder taken from reference TRBV7-9 and TRBJ2-5, is DTGVSQNPRHKITKRGQNVTFRCDPISEHNRLYWYRQTLGQGPEFLTYFQNEAQLEKSRLLSDRFSAERPKGSFSTLEIQRTEQGDSAMYLCASSLTRDRGRETQYFGPGTRLLVL.

This clonotype came up many times. V gene TRBV28 combines with J gene TRBJ2-4; 9 positions agree with TRBD1. Germline trimming cut 10 bases from V and 1 base from J; bases unmatched to any gene: 5. The germline V gene encodes CDR1 MDHEN and CDR2 SYDVKM. The CDR3 runs to 14 residues. The DNA of the CDR3 is TGTGCCATCCCACAGGGGGCGGCCAAAAACATTCAGTACTTC. Its protein is CAIPQGAAKNIQYF.

CDR3 nucleotide sequence: TGTGCCAGCAGTTACTCGTTTTCGAGCGGGGGGCACAACGGGGAGCTGTTTTTT. It specifies CASSYSFSSGGHNGELFF. The rearrangement links TRBV6-2 or TRBV6-3 to TRBJ2-2, with 9 positions matching TRBD2. Per germline, CDR1 MNHEY and CDR2 SVGEGT. There are 18 residues in the CDR3. The V gene end was trimmed by 0 bases and the J gene end by 7 bases; junction bases not matched to a gene: 12.

This clonotype was found many times. The chain has TRBV5-1 and TRBJ1-1; TRBD1 aligns across 8 bases. CDR1 and CDR2 from the germline V gene are SGHRS and YFSETQ. J gave up 7 bases and V 2 bases, and 4 bases lay outside the gene matches. The CDR3 has 13 amino acids. DNA of the CDR3: TGCGCCAGCAGCTTTGAGACAGGGGATGAAGCTTTCTTT. Protein product: CASSFETGDEAFF.

This clonotype was counted at least ten times. CDR3 in DNA: TGTGCCAGCACGAAGGGGTACGAGCAGTACTTC. Translating gives CASTKGYEQYF. The V and J genes are TRBV7-8 and TRBJ2-7; TRBD1 might be the D (5 bases). With 7 bases removed from V and 4 bases from J, the gap between germline ends came to 8 bases. Germline V gene data show CDR1 as SGHVS and CDR2 as FQNEAQ. The CDR3 covers 11 residues.

This clonotype was picked up many times. The CDR3 here is CASSYPGTEQETQYF. DNA for the CDR3: TGTGCCAGCAGTTACCCAGGGACGGAGCAAGAGACCCAGTACTTC. The chain recombines TRBV6-6 with TRBJ2-5, with D tentatively TRBD1 or TRBD2 (5 bases each). Trimming removed 2 bases from V and 2 bases from J, with 12 bases in between. The CDR3 has 15 residues. Germline V gives CDR1 MNHNY, CDR2 SVGAGI (reference sequence).

This clonotype was observed at least ten times. This rearrangement joins TRBV7-6 to TRBJ1-5; D gene unclear. This CDR3 contains 15 residues. The V and J ends lost 5 bases and 7 bases respectively, with 18 bases between them. Germline V gives CDR1 SGHVS, CDR2 FNYEAQ. The CDR3 loop reads CASSLYSGLAQPQHF. The CDR3 nucleotides read TGTGCCAGCAGCCTATACAGCGGTCTTGCACAGCCCCAGCATTTT.

This clonotype was seen ten or more times. The chain employs TRBV7-9 and TRBJ1-1; D gene unclear. V lost 3 bases and J 6 bases, leaving 8 bases between the germline ends. CDR1 is SEHNR and CDR2 is FQNEAQ in the germline V gene (reference sequence). This CDR3 is 12 amino acids long. The CDR3 DNA reads as TGTGCCAGCAGCTTCCCCCGACCTGAAGCTTTCTTT. This translates into CASSFPRPEAFF. The full variable domain, rest sourced from reference TRBV7-9 and TRBJ1-1, is DTGVSQNPRHKITKRGQNVTFRCDPISEHNRLYWYRQTLGQGPEFLTYFQNEAQLEKSRLLSDRFSAERPKGSFSTLEIQRTEQGDSAMYLCASSFPRPEAFFGQGTRLTVV.

This clonotype came up a few times. The J gene is TRBJ2-7, the V gene TRBV2; TRBD1 is a possible D gene (8 bases). Germline CDR1 is SNHLY and CDR2 is FYNNEI. There are 14 residues in the CDR3. Between the trimmed V and J ends, which lost 8 bases and 4 bases, there was a span of 18 bases. Written as DNA, the CDR3 is TGTGCCAGCCACAGGGGGGGACTGCAGTACGAGCAGTACTTC. Protein: CASHRGGLQYEQYF.

The sample holds one count of this clonotype. A read error is possible here, since a much larger clone lies one base away. The chain employs TRBV14 and TRBJ2-4, with a possible D match to TRBD1 (5 bases). Germline V gene sequence: CDR1 SGHDN, CDR2 FVKESK. The CDR3 is 15 residues long. The DNA for the CDR3 is TGTGCCAACAGCCAAAAGGGGCTAGCCAAAAACATTCAGTACTTC. It specifies CANSQKGLAKNIQYF.

The CDR3: CASSEAPPSNPGELFF. As DNA, the CDR3 is TGTGCCAGCAGCGAGGCCCCTCCTAGCAACCCCGGGGAGCTGTTTTTT. V and J are TRBV5-3 and TRBJ2-2; tentatively, D is TRBD2 (5 bases). TRBV5-3 is placed among ORFs of uncertain function. This CDR3 region has 16 residues. The germline V and J ends were trimmed by 8 bases and 6 bases, with 23 bases remaining between them.